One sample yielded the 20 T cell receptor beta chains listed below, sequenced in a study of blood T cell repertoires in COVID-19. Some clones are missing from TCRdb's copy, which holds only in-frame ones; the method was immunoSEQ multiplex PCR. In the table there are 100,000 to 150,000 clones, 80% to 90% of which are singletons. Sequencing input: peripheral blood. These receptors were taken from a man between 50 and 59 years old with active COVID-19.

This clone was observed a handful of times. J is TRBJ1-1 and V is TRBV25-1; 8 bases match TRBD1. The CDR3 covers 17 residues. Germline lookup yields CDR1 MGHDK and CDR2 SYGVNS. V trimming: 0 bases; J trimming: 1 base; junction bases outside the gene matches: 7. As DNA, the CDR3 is TGTGCCAGCAGTGAATACTCCCGGGACAGGCCGAACACTGAAGCTTTCTTT. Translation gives CASSEYSRDRPNTEAFF. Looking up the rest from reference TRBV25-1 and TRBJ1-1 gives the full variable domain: EADIYQTPRYLVIGTGKKITLECSQTMGHDKMYWYQQDPGMELHLIHYSYGVNSTEKGDLSSESTVSRIRTEHFPLTLESARPSHTSQYLCASSEYSRDRPNTEAFFGQGTRLTVV.

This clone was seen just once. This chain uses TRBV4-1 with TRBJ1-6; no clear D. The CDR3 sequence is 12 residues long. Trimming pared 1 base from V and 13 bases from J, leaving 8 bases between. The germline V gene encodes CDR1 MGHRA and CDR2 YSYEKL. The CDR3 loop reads CASSQGVWPLHF. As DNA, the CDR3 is TGCGCCAGCAGCCAAGGAGTTTGGCCCCTCCACTTT.

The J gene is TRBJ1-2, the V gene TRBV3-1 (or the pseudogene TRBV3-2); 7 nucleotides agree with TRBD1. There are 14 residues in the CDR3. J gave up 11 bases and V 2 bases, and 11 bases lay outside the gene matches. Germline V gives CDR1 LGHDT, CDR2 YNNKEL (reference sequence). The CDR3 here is CASSQHEVQGSYTF. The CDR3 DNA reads TGTGCCAGCAGCCAACATGAGGTACAGGGGAGTTACACCTTC.

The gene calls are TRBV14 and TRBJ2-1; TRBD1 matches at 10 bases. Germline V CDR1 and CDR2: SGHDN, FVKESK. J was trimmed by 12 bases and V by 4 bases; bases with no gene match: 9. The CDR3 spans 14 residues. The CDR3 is CASSRDRGPQGQFF. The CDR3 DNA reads TGTGCCAGCAGCCGGGACAGGGGCCCTCAGGGGCAGTTCTTC.

The CDR3 is CSASKTVSGAYEQYF. In DNA, the CDR3 is TGCAGTGCTAGTAAGACGGTGAGCGGGGCCTACGAGCAGTACTTC. V and J are TRBV20-1 and TRBJ2-7; 7 bases are shared with TRBD2. The CDR3 extends over 15 amino acids. V lost 3 bases and J lost 2; bases outside the gene matches: 10. The germline gives CDR1 DFQATT, CDR2 SNEGSKA (reference sequence).

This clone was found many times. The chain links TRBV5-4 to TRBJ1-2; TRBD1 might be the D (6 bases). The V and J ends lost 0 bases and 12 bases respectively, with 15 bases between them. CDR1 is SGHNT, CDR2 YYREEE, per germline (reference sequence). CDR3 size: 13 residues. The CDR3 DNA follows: TGTGCCAGCAGCTTGGAAGGGCGGGGGACACACACCTTC. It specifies CASSLEGRGTHTF. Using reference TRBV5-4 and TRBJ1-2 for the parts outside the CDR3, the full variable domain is ETGVTQSPTHLIKTRGQQVTLRCSSQSGHNTVSWYQQALGQGPQFIFQYYREEENGRGNFPPRFSGLQFPNYSSELNVNALELDDSALYLCASSLEGRGTHTFGSGTRLTVV.

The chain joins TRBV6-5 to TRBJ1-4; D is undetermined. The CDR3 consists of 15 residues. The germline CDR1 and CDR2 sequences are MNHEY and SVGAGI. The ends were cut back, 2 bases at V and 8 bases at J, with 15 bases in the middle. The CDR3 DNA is TGTGCCAGCAGTTACCAGACGGGAACGGGCGAAAAACTGTTTTTT. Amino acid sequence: CASSYQTGTGEKLFF.

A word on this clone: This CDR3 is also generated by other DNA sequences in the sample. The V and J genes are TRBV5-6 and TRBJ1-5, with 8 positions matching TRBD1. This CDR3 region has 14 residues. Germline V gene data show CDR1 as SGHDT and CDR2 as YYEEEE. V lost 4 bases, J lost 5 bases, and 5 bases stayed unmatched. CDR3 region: CASSLGQGYQPQHF. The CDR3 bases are TGTGCCAGCAGCCTCGGACAGGGCTATCAGCCCCAGCATTTT.

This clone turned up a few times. Written as DNA, the CDR3 is TGTGCCAGCAGCCAAGAGGCGCCAGGGGCCGGGGTCTACGAGCAGTACTTC. This codes for CASSQEAPGAGVYEQYF. V and J are TRBV4-2 and TRBJ2-7; D may be TRBD1 (6 bases). CDR3 length equals 17 residues. V shed 0 bases and J shed 3 bases, with 18 bases lying between them. Germline-derived CDR1 and CDR2 are LGHNA and YNFKEQ.

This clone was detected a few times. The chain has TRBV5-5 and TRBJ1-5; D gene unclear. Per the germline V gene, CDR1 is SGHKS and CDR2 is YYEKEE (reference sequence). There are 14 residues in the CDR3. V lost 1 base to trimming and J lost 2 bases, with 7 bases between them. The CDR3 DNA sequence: TGTGCCAGCAGCTTGAAAGGAGGCAATCAGCCCCAGCATTTT. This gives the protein CASSLKGGNQPQHF. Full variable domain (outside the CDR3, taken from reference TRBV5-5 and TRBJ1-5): DAGVTQSPTHLIKTRGQQVTLRCSPISGHKSVSWYQQVLGQGPQFIFQYYEKEERGRGNFPDRFSARQFPNYSSELNVNALLLGDSALYLCASSLKGGNQPQHFGDGTRLSIL.

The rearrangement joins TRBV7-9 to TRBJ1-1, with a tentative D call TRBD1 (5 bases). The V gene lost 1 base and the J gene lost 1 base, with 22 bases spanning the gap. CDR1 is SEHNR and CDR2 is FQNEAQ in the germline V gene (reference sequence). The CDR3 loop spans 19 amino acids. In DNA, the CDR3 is TGTGCCAGCAGCTTAGTTGTAAATGAGGCAGGGCCCTCGAACACTGAAGCTTTCTTT. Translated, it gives CASSLVVNEAGPSNTEAFF.

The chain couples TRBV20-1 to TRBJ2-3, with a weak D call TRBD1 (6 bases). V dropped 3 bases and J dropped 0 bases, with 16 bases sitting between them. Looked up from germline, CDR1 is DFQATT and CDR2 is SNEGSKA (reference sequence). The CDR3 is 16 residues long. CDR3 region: CSASRGKAASTDTQYF. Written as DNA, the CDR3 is TGCAGTGCTAGTAGGGGGAAGGCTGCTAGCACAGATACGCAGTATTTT.

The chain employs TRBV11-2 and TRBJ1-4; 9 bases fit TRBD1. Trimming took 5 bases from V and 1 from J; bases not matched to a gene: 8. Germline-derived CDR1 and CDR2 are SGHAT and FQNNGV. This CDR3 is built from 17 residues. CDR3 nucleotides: TGTGCCAGCAGCCTCAGACAGGGGGTAGGAACTAATGAAAAACTGTTTTTT. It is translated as CASSLRQGVGTNEKLFF.

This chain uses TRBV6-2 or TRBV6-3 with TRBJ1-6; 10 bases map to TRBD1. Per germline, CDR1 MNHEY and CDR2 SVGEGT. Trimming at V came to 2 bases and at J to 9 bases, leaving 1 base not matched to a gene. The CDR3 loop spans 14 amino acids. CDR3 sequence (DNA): TGTGCCAGCAGTTACGGGACAGGGGCTTCACCCCTCCACTTT. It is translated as CASSYGTGASPLHF.

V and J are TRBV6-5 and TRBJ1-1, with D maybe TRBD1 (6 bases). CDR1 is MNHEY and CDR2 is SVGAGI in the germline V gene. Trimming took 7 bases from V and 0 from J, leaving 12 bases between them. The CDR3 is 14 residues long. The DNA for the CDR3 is TGTGCCAGCACGCCAGGGGCAATGAACACTGAAGCTTTCTTT. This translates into CASTPGAMNTEAFF.

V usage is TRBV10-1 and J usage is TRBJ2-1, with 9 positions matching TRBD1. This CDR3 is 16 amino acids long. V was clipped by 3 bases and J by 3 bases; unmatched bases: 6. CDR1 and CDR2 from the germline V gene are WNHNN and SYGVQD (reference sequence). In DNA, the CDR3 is TGCGCCAGCAGTGAACTACGACAGGGGGTCTACAATGAGCAGTTCTTC. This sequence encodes CASSELRQGVYNEQFF.

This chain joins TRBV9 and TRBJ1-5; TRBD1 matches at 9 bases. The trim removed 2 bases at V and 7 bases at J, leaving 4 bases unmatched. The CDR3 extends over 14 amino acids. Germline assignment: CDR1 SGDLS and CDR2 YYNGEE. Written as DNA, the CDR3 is TGTGCCAGCAGCGTGGGACAGGGTGGGCAGCCCCAGCATTTT. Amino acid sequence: CASSVGQGGQPQHF.

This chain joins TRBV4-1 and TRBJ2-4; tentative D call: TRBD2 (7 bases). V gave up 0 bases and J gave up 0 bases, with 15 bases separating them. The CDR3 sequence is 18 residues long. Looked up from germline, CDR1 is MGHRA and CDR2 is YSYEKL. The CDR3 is CASSQDNRGAGAKNIQYF. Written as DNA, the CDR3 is TGCGCCAGCAGCCAAGATAATCGGGGGGCGGGAGCCAAAAACATTCAGTACTTC.

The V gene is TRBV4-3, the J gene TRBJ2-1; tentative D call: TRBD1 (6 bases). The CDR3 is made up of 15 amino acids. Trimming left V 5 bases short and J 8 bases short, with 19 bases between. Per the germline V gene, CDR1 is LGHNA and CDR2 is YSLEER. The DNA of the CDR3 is TGCGCCAGCAGCTTGGGGGTGGGGGCAAGCGATGAGCAGTTCTTC. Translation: CASSLGVGASDEQFF.

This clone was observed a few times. The DNA of the CDR3 is TGTGCCAGCAGCCCCCAGGGGACAGGGAATGACGAGCAGTACTTC. Its translation is CASSPQGTGNDEQYF. The chain links TRBV9 to TRBJ2-7; 9 bases are a match to TRBD1. V lost 4 bases, J lost 5 bases, and 10 bases stayed unmatched. The germline gives CDR1 SGDLS, CDR2 YYNGEE. The CDR3 loop spans 15 amino acids.